The entry below describes one T cell receptor (beta chain). This clonotype was counted only a few times. Its binding antigen is unknown. The sample holds no much larger clone one base away, and base qualities are not on file. Relative to germline, V is missing 5 bases and J is missing 4 bases, with 4 bases of the junction outside any gene match. The CDR3 goes from the cysteine to the valine over 14 residues. Only the CDR3 portion is preserved as DNA: 42 bases, with reading frame beginning at the first base. CDR1 is given as KGHSH and CDR2 as LQKENI, both from the germline V gene. The sample originates from a study of T-cell memory formation after mild COVID-19 (dated by TCRdb to the early 2020s). In terms of the full investigation: Most TCR sequence clusters were specific to one of the two donors. T-cell clones expanding and contracting after mild COVID-19 in two donors were tracked by longitudinal TCRalpha and TCRbeta repertoire sequencing. Two young, previously healthy adult volunteers made up the cohort, one male and one female. Study-wide conclusions, independent of this receptor: Contracting CD4+ clones appeared mostly in the CM and EM memory subsets, whereas CD8+ clones were enriched in EMRA. SARS-CoV-2 specificity of the second-wave clones peaking on day 37 was not confirmed. The detection of some responding clones in pre-infection memory suggests that pre-existing cross-reactive memory T cells joined the SARS-CoV-2 response. Clones that contracted from day 15 to 85 showed balanced CD4/CD8 phenotypes, whereas a second wave of clones that expanded from day 15 to 37 leaned towards CD4+. The study covered only a couple of mild cases, and larger cohorts including severe cases with pre-infection samples were considered necessary.

Sequencing used an Illumina NovaSeq 6000. TCRalpha and TCRbeta cDNA libraries were built by 5'RACE with constant-segment primers, adding sample barcodes and unique molecular identifiers. Trizol reagent was used to extract RNA from every sample. The libraries were amplified in two PCR steps, and the second step added a second sample barcode and Illumina TruSeq adapters. The libraries were sequenced on an Illumina NovaSeq using 2 x 150 bp paired-end reads. Turning to the authors' computational methods: Reads were demultiplexed and collapsed into UMI-guided consensus sequences with migec v1.2.7. Using mixcr v2.1.11, UMI consensuses were aligned to TRA and TRB V and J templates and then assembled into clonotypes. Expanded or contracted clonotypes were those called significant by both edgeR and NoisET, with noise models trained on biological replicates. For edgeR calls, a false discovery rate-adjusted p below 0.01 and a log2 fold-change threshold of 1 were applied. As an exploratory analysis of dynamics, max-normalized trajectories of the 1000 most abundant clonotypes were examined with PCA combined with hierarchical clustering. Separately sequenced CD4+ and CD8+ repertoires were used to assign the CD4 or CD8 phenotype of responding clones. TCRdb reprocessed the public reads (quality trimming at Q25 with fastp, clone calling with MiXCR) and kept in-frame beta chains. Each CDR3 protein appears once, grouped with its most common genes and DNA. The V and J calls reflect TCRdb's pipeline rather than the authors' work. A total of about 180,000 distinct CDR3 sequences appear in this sample, around 20% of them only once. Together, the top ten hold roughly 4.3% of the sample.

Ficoll-Paque density gradient centrifugation was the method used to isolate PBMCs. The sample consisted of PBMCs or a T cell subset sorted from them (not recorded which). The rearranged chain carries TRBV18 and TRBJ2-7, and 11 junctional nucleotides match TRBD2. The clonotype comes from a man aged 18-30 years who had mild COVID-19 (a few samples of this study predate the infection). The sample titles of this study are shuffled in the database, so cell type and time point are left out; the donor was told from shared clones. The sequenced DNA: TGTGCCAGCTCAACTAGCGGGGGTGGATACGAGCAGTACGTC. It is translated as CASSTSGGGYEQYV.